The 11 T cell receptor beta chains given below trace back to one sample, sequenced in a study of T-cell memory formation after mild COVID-19. TCRdb independently ran MiXCR on the 5' RACE reads; one entry per CDR3 protein. The table includes hundreds of thousands of distinct CDR3 sequences, approximately 8.4% detected once. Sample: PBMCs or a T cell subset sorted from them (not recorded which). These receptors originate from a man younger than 35 who had mild COVID-19 (a few samples of this study predate the infection). Cell type and time point are not known.

This clonotype was observed a few times. The CDR3 DNA follows: TGTGCCAGCACAGGGGGCCGCGAGCAGTACTTC. Its translation: CASTGGREQYF. V is TRBV6-5 and J is TRBJ2-7, with 8 bases fitting TRBD1. The CDR3 spans 11 residues. Germline V gives CDR1 MNHEY, CDR2 SVGAGI. Trimming took 7 bases from V and 6 from J; bases not matched to a gene: 2.

This clonotype was picked up a small number of times. V and J are TRBV6-5 and TRBJ2-5; D is ambiguous. The V end lost 6 bases, the J end lost 1 base, and 6 bases lay between the germline ends. The germline CDR1 and CDR2 sequences are MNHEY and SVGAGI. CDR3 size: 12 residues. CDR3 DNA: TGTGCCAGCAGGCACAGCCAAGAGACCCAGTACTTC. Amino acid sequence: CASRHSQETQYF.

The V gene is TRBV7-9, the J gene TRBJ1-2, with TRBD1 matching over 9 bases. The CDR3 length is 14 residues. CDR1 and CDR2 (germline): SEHNR, FQNEAQ (reference sequence). With 5 bases clipped from V and 8 bases from J, the junction kept 9 bases outside the gene matches. The CDR3 coding sequence is TGTGCCAGCAGCCCCTATAGGACAGGGGACGGCTACACCTTC. Amino acids: CASSPYRTGDGYTF.

This clonotype turned up a few times. The chain combines TRBV15 with TRBJ1-5; weak D call: TRBD1 (5 bases). V gave up 6 bases and J gave up 2 bases, with 14 bases separating them. The CDR3 is 15 amino acids. CDR1 is LNHNV, CDR2 YYDKDF, per germline (reference sequence). The CDR3 loop reads CATRASGTGNQPQHF. CDR3 nucleotide sequence: TGTGCCACCAGAGCTTCGGGGACGGGCAATCAGCCCCAGCATTTT. Using reference TRBV15 and TRBJ1-5 for the parts outside the CDR3, the full variable domain is DAMVIQNPRYQVTQFGKPVTLSCSQTLNHNVMYWYQQKSSQAPKLLFHYYDKDFNNEADTPDNFQSRRPNTSFCFLDIRSPGLGDTAMYLCATRASGTGNQPQHFGDGTRLSIL.

There are a few counts of this clonotype. This chain links TRBV9 with TRBJ2-3, with TRBD2 identical over 8 bases. V trimming: 0 bases; J trimming: 0 bases; junction bases outside the gene matches: 9. This CDR3 contains 18 residues. The germline gives CDR1 SGDLS, CDR2 YYNGEE. The CDR3 region is CASSVGPGGGSSTDTQYF. CDR3 in DNA: TGTGCCAGCAGCGTAGGCCCTGGCGGGGGGTCAAGCACAGATACGCAGTATTTT.

The chain carries TRBV7-9 and TRBJ2-1; 12 nucleotides match TRBD2. The junction had 9 bases not matched to a gene; V was cut back by 5 bases and J by 10 bases. This CDR3 contains 15 residues. Germline loops: CDR1 SEHNR, CDR2 FQNEAQ (reference sequence). The CDR3, as DNA: TGTGCCAGCAGCCTCCGGACTAGCGGGGAAGGGGAGCAGTTCTTC. Amino acid sequence: CASSLRTSGEGEQFF.

This clonotype occurred a few times. The rearrangement links TRBV5-1 to TRBJ1-1; 9 nucleotides match TRBD1. The CDR3 has 16 residues. Trimming at V came to 4 bases and at J to 1 base, leaving 8 bases not matched to a gene. CDR1 and CDR2 (germline): SGHRS, YFSETQ. CDR3 DNA sequence: TGCGCCAGCAGCGTTTTACCGGGACAGGGGAACACTGAAGCTTTCTTT. This translates into CASSVLPGQGNTEAFF. Filled out from reference TRBV5-1 and TRBJ1-1, the complete variable domain reads KAGVTQTPRYLIKTRGQQVTLSCSPISGHRSVSWYQQTPGQGLQFLFEYFSETQRNKGNFPGRFSGRQFSNSRSEMNVSTLELGDSALYLCASSVLPGQGNTEAFFGQGTRLTVV.

This clonotype was counted a few times. The chain links TRBV29-1 to TRBJ2-7; D unclear. The CDR3 runs 12 residues. Germline loops: CDR1 SQVTM, CDR2 ANQGSEA. The germline V and J ends were trimmed by 1 base and 5 bases, with 9 bases remaining between them. As DNA, the CDR3 is TGCAGCGTTGAAGTAGCCGATGACGAGCAGTACTTC. Protein sequence: CSVEVADDEQYF.

The V call is TRBV9, the J call TRBJ2-2; 7 bases agree with TRBD1. V was clipped by 4 bases and J by 1 base; unmatched bases: 7. Germline V gene lookup returns CDR1 SGDLS and CDR2 YYNGEE. The CDR3 covers 16 residues. CDR3 protein: CASSLRDRVNTGELFF. CDR3 nucleotide sequence: TGTGCCAGCAGCTTACGAGACAGGGTGAACACCGGGGAGCTGTTTTTT.

This clonotype was observed at least ten times. J is TRBJ1-5 and V is TRBV5-1; 9 nucleotides line up with TRBD1. The V and J ends lost 4 bases and 7 bases, in that order; junction bases with no gene match: 9. The germline CDR1 and CDR2 sequences are SGHRS and YFSETQ. The CDR3 loop spans 15 amino acids. The CDR3 DNA is TGCGCCAGCAGCCCGGGGGACAGGGACACGCAGCCCCAGCATTTT. Translated, it gives CASSPGDRDTQPQHF.

The genes are TRBV20-1 and TRBJ2-7; the match to TRBD1 covers 7 bases. CDR3 size: 15 residues. The V segment lost 0 bases and the J segment 4 bases; nucleotides outside the gene matches: 9. Germline lookup yields CDR1 DFQATT and CDR2 SNEGSKA (reference sequence). The CDR3 protein is CSARERGPEFYEQYF. Written as DNA, the CDR3 is TGCAGTGCTAGAGAGAGGGGGCCCGAATTTTACGAGCAGTACTTC.